This T cell receptor (beta chain) was profiled in a study of graft-versus-host responses after intestinal transplantation. Study in general: Multivisceral, liver-intestinal, or isolated intestinal transplants were given to recipients. The whole recipient group had anti-thymocyte globulin induction followed by tacrolimus and steroids for approximately three years.

A note on this clone: The antigen remains unidentified.

The method was immunoSEQ multiplex PCR; TCRdb's version includes in-frame clones alone and lacks a portion of them. This repertoire shows about 39,000 clones, about 95% found once; its top ten account for less than 0.25%. Study-wide results and caveats: Peak levels of circulating GvH clones tracked with early post-transplant HvG declines. Recipient marrow showed GvH clones, some seen first in ileum or blood.

The TCR was taken from a human donor who was the organ donor for an intestinal transplant. The sequenced sample was unstimulated CD8+ T cells sorted from spleen or lymph node cells, obtained before transplant.

The DNA for the CDR3 is TGCGCCAGCAGCCAGGGACAGTACGGCTATGGCTACACCTTC. Translated, it gives CASSQGQYGYGYTF. The chain has TRBV4-3 and TRBJ1-2, with 7 positions matching TRBD1. Germline V gene sequence: CDR1 LGHNA, CDR2 YSLEER. With V trimmed by 3 bases and J by 4 bases, 5 bases remained unmatched. The CDR3 length is 14 residues.